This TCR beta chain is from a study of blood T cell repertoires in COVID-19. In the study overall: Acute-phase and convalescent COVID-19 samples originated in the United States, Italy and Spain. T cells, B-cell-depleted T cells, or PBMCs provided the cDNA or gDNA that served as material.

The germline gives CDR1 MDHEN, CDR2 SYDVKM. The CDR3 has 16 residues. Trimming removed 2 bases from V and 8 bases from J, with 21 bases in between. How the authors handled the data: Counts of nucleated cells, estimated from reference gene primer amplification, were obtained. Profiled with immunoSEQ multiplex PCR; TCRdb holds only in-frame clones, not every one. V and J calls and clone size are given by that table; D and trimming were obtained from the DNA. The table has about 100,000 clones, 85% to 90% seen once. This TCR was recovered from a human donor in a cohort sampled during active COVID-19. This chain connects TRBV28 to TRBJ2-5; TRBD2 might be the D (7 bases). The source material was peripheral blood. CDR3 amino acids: CASSLTGGANVGTQYF. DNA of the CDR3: TGTGCCAGCAGTTTAACGGGGGGCGCGAATGTAGGCACCCAGTACTTC.